The 4 T cell receptor beta chains reported below all come from one sample, sequenced in a study of blood T cells in healthy people across ages. The second PCR ran about 6 to 11 cycles with a sample-barcoded 5' primer and J-beta primers. MiXCR, applied by TCRdb to the 5' RACE reads, yields one record per CDR3 protein. The sample has some 760,000 distinct CDR3 sequences, 20% to 25% seen once; the top ten hold 9.4%. These data were likewise used in another study, on T cells of mothers and their children.

Sequenced material: blood. The receptor set was obtained from a boy younger than 18 in good health.

This clonotype was observed a few times. V is TRBV13 and J is TRBJ1-2; weak D call: TRBD1 (5 bases). This CDR3 has 13 residues. Trimming removed 2 bases at V and 5 bases at J, with 9 bases between. The germline V gene encodes CDR1 PRHDT and CDR2 FYEKMQ (reference sequence). The CDR3 DNA reads TGTGCCAGCAGCTTATCCAGGGATTATGGCTACACCTTC. This translates into CASSLSRDYGYTF.

The V gene is TRBV5-1, the J gene TRBJ2-5; a weak D match, TRBD1 (5 bases). With the DNA end fitting TRBJ2-7 better, the J assignment may be wrong. This CDR3 comprises 14 residues. Germline values: CDR1 SGHRS, CDR2 YFSETQ. CDR3 nucleotides: TGCGCCAGCAGCTTGGGTGACAGAACGGACGAGCAGTACTTC. As protein: CASSLGDRTDEQYF.

The chain has TRBV7-3 and TRBJ2-6, with 9 bases matching TRBD2. This CDR3 spans 18 amino acids. The V gene end was trimmed by 4 bases and the J gene end by 0 bases; junction bases not matched to a gene: 7. Germline V gives CDR1 SGHTA, CDR2 FQGTGA. In nucleotides, the CDR3 is TGTGCCAGCAGCTACCCCTTAGCGGGAGACTCTGGGGCCAACGTCCTGACTTTC. This codes for CASSYPLAGDSGANVLTF.

This clonotype has just a few counts. The V and J genes are TRBV3-1 and TRBJ2-1; 11 positions match TRBD2. CDR1 and CDR2 from the germline V gene are LGHDT and YNNKEL (reference sequence). J gave up 8 bases and V 3 bases, and 9 bases lay outside the gene matches. The CDR3 has 16 amino acids. CDR3 region: CASSHLGLAAQDEQFF. The DNA for the CDR3 is TGTGCCAGCAGCCACTTGGGACTAGCGGCCCAAGATGAGCAGTTCTTC.